This passage covers 18 T cell receptor beta chains from one sample sequenced in a study of OX40 agonist ivuxolimab in advanced cancers. Measured with immunoSEQ multiplex PCR; TCRdb has only the in-frame clones, and not every one. This table holds tens of thousands of clones, 85% to 90% found once. The material sequenced was CD4+ or CD8+ T cells sorted from blood, taken in a trial of the OX40 agonist ivuxolimab. The receptors derive from an adult with an advanced solid tumor such as melanoma, head and neck, liver or kidney cancer.

This clone has just one count. This chain uses TRBV18 with TRBJ2-6; tentatively, D is TRBD2 (6 bases). Trimming removed 0 bases from V and 0 bases from J, with 12 bases in between. The germline V gene encodes CDR1 KGHSH and CDR2 LQKENI. This CDR3 has 18 amino acids. The CDR3 sequence: CASSPPGGRISGANVLTF. As DNA, the CDR3 is TGTGCCAGCTCACCACCCGGGGGAAGGATCTCTGGGGCCAACGTCCTGACTTTC.

This chain uses TRBV11-2 with TRBJ2-2; 11 nucleotides agree with TRBD2. The CDR3 spans 17 residues. J lost 4 bases, V lost 6 bases, and 10 bases had no gene match. In germline, CDR1 is SGHAT, CDR2 FQNNGV. The CDR3 sequence: CASRRGLAGPLTGELFF. The CDR3 nucleotides are TGTGCCAGCAGGAGAGGACTAGCGGGTCCCCTCACCGGGGAGCTGTTTTTT.

In this sample, this clone turned up a few times. The J gene is TRBJ1-2, the V gene TRBV4-1; 7 bases map to TRBD1. CDR1 and CDR2 from the germline V gene are MGHRA and YSYEKL. J gave up 8 bases and V 0 bases, and 15 bases lay outside the gene matches. The CDR3 has 17 residues. CDR3 DNA sequence: TGCGCCAGCAGCCAAGACCCAAGTCGACAGGGACGGGTCGGCTACACCTTC. Translated: CASSQDPSRQGRVGYTF.

The chain has TRBV9 and TRBJ2-6; 8 bases are a match to TRBD2. The germline CDR1 and CDR2 sequences are SGDLS and YYNGEE. V lost 7 bases and J lost 8; bases outside the gene matches: 5. CDR3 length: 13 residues. CDR3 nucleotides: TGTGCCAGCCGTAGCGGGGCCACCAACGTCCTGACTTTC. Translated: CASRSGATNVLTF.

J is TRBJ2-1 and V is TRBV30, with TRBD2 matching 8 bases. CDR1 is GTSNPN and CDR2 is SVGIG in the germline V gene (reference sequence). Germline trimming cut 2 bases from V and 4 bases from J; bases unmatched to any gene: 7. The CDR3 has 15 amino acids. The CDR3 nucleotides read TGTGCCTGGAGTAGTAAATTAGCGGGGTACAATGAGCAGTTCTTC. It is translated as CAWSSKLAGYNEQFF.

The genes are TRBV6-1 and TRBJ1-2, with 8 positions matching TRBD1. V trimming: 1 base; J trimming: 6 bases; junction bases outside the gene matches: 10. This CDR3 spans 16 amino acids. Germline CDR1 and CDR2: MNHNS and SASEGT. The CDR3 DNA follows: TGTGCCAGCAGTGAAGGCTGGGCAGGGGGCTCTCATGGCTACACCTTC. Translating gives CASSEGWAGGSHGYTF.

The chain combines TRBV7-8 with TRBJ1-2, with D perhaps TRBD1 (5 bases). Trimming pared 6 bases from V and 8 bases from J, leaving 13 bases between. The CDR3 consists of 12 residues. CDR1 is SGHVS and CDR2 is FQNEAQ in the germline V gene. DNA for the CDR3: TGTGCCAGCAGTTCAATGCGGGGCGGCTACACCTTC. It codes for CASSSMRGGYTF.

In its sample, this clone was seen once. The chain uses TRBV7-9 and TRBJ1-1; no clear D. V was clipped by 4 bases and J by 2 bases, with 14 bases between them. Germline V gives CDR1 SEHNR, CDR2 FQNEAQ (reference sequence). CDR3 length: 15 residues. This CDR3 is CASSSSKTGNTEAFF. The CDR3, as DNA: TGTGCCAGCAGCTCCTCAAAGACGGGAAACACTGAAGCTTTCTTT. Full variable domain (rest looked up from reference TRBV7-9 and TRBJ1-1): DTGVSQNPRHKITKRGQNVTFRCDPISEHNRLYWYRQTLGQGPEFLTYFQNEAQLEKSRLLSDRFSAERPKGSFSTLEIQRTEQGDSAMYLCASSSSKTGNTEAFFGQGTRLTVV.

J is TRBJ2-2 and V is TRBV9; D gene ambiguous. Trimming took off 8 bases at V and 0 bases at J, with 8 bases between the two ends. The germline V gene has CDR1 SGDLS and CDR2 YYNGEE. CDR3 size: 13 residues. CDR3: CARDHANTGELFF. The CDR3 coding sequence is TGTGCCAGAGATCACGCGAACACCGGGGAGCTGTTTTTT. The full variable domain, in which reference TRBV9 and TRBJ2-2 provide the parts outside the CDR3, is DSGVTQTPKHLITATGQRVTLRCSPRSGDLSVYWYQQSLDQGLQFLIQYYNGEERAKGNILERFSAQQFPDLHSELNLSSLELGDSALYFCARDHANTGELFFGEGSRLTVL.

The rearrangement joins TRBV4-1 to TRBJ1-3; 11 bases align to TRBD1. Trimming at V came to 4 bases and at J to 3 bases, leaving 2 bases not matched to a gene. This CDR3 has 15 residues. Germline CDR1 reads MGHRA; CDR2 reads YSYEKL. The CDR3 here is CASSLDRGLGNTIYF. In DNA form, the CDR3 reads TGCGCCAGCAGCCTGGACAGGGGGCTTGGAAACACCATATATTTT.

The chain is built from TRBV4-2 and TRBJ1-5; D call uncertain. Germline lookup yields CDR1 LGHNA and CDR2 YNFKEQ. The CDR3 loop spans 15 amino acids. Trimming cost V 1 base and J 0 bases, with 7 bases left between them. The CDR3 region has the DNA TGTGCCAGCAGCCAAGTTCTCGGTAGCAATCAGCCCCAGCATTTT. Amino acids: CASSQVLGSNQPQHF.

This clone occurred once. The chain carries TRBV5-5 and TRBJ1-3; D ambiguous. This CDR3 contains 14 residues. V was cut by 3 bases and J by 8 bases, with 15 bases left in between. Germline CDR1 reads SGHKS; CDR2 reads YYEKEE (reference sequence). CDR3 sequence (DNA): TGTGCCAGCAGCTCCAGGCCACTCGTCTACACCATATATTTT. Translation gives CASSSRPLVYTIYF.

This rearrangement joins TRBV5-1 to TRBJ2-5; 9 nucleotides line up with TRBD1. The length of the CDR3 is 17 residues. CDR1 and CDR2 (germline): SGHRS, YFSETQ. J lost 1 base, V lost 2 bases, and 9 bases had no gene match. The CDR3 reads CASSLFTGGMGQETQYF. Written as DNA, the CDR3 is TGCGCCAGCAGCTTATTCACAGGGGGCATGGGCCAAGAGACCCAGTACTTC.

There are a few counts of this clone. The V and J genes are TRBV4-2 and TRBJ2-1, with 10 bases lining up with TRBD2. The CDR3 is made up of 16 amino acids. J was trimmed by 7 bases and V by 0 bases; bases with no gene match: 6. Germline CDR1 is LGHNA and CDR2 is YNFKEQ. CDR3 region: CASSQDTLAGDNEQFF. The CDR3 bases are TGTGCCAGCAGCCAAGATACCCTAGCGGGAGATAATGAGCAGTTCTTC.

The chain carries TRBV6-5 and TRBJ2-5; D is perhaps TRBD2 (7 bases). Germline V gene data show CDR1 as MNHEY and CDR2 as SVGAGI. CDR3 length equals 14 residues. Deletions cut 6 bases from V and 4 bases from J, with 15 bases between. The CDR3: CASSLGRGRETQYF. CDR3 nucleotide sequence: TGTGCCAGCAGCCTAGGGAGGGGGAGAGAGACCCAGTACTTC.

This clone was counted between two and nine times. The chain is built from TRBV12-2 and TRBJ2-1; no DNA check was done on the table's D call, TRBD1. TRBV12-2 is reported as a pseudogene. This CDR3 has 14 amino acids. The DNA for the CDR3 is TGTGCAAGTCGCGAGTACAGCTCCTACAATGAGCAGTTCTTC. Encoded protein: CASREYSSYNEQFF.

In this sample, this clone turned up once. One end of the junction does not line up with germline, which may come from a read error. The chain has TRBV2 and TRBJ1-5; no clear D. Germline assignment: CDR1 SNHLY and CDR2 FYNNEI. The CDR3 has 14 amino acids. The CDR3 sequence: CAGSREKSNQPQHF. The CDR3 nucleotides are TGTGCCGGCAGCCGGGAAAAAAGCAATCAGCCCCAGCATTTT.

The chain links TRBV2 to TRBJ1-1; the D gene is possibly TRBD1 (6 bases). V was cut by 6 bases and J by 1 base, with 9 bases left in between. CDR1 and CDR2 from the germline V gene are SNHLY and FYNNEI. The CDR3 consists of 13 residues. The CDR3 here is CASRRGANTEAFF. DNA for the CDR3: TGTGCCAGCAGGAGGGGGGCGAACACTGAAGCTTTCTTT.